Each of the 18 T cell receptor beta chains below was sequenced from the same sample in a study of tumor-infiltrating lymphocytes in primary liver carcinoma (dated by TCRdb to 2016 to 2017). Blood RNA was extracted from unsorted whole blood using TRIzol reagent, and germline DNA was obtained with the DNeasy Blood & Tissue kit. The data were produced on an Illumina HiSeq 2500. TCRbeta-specific cDNA was reverse-transcribed from about 500 ng total RNA using a constant-region primer and ProtoScript II reverse transcriptase. Three nested multiplex PCR rounds, following a slightly modified ARM-PCR procedure, were used to build the TCRbeta libraries. Multiplex TRBV1-TRBV30 forward primers and a Cbeta reverse primer were used in the first two PCR rounds, each of which was run for approximately 9 cycles. TCRdb itself trimmed the public reads at Q25 with fastp, ran MiXCR and retained productive beta chains. Here each entry gathers all rows of one CDR3 protein and keeps the most common genes and DNA. For this sample the table gives about 320,000 distinct CDR3 sequences, of which roughly three fifths were detected only once. 15% to 20% of the sample is taken by the ten largest.

Sequenced material: peripheral blood. Receptor source: a woman aged 30 to 39 with primary liver carcinoma and hepatitis B virus infection.

The chain has TRBV4-2 and TRBJ2-7, with 10 bases fitting TRBD2. Germline CDR1 and CDR2: LGHNA and YNFKEQ. The CDR3 runs to 16 residues. Germline trimming cut 4 bases from V and 4 bases from J; bases unmatched to any gene: 10. The CDR3 loop reads CASSLVDSGRKYEQYF. CDR3 in DNA: TGTGCCAGCAGCCTGGTGGATAGCGGGAGGAAATACGAGCAGTACTTC.

Worth noting for this clonotype: The junction and the germline gene differ at one end; a read error may be behind it. CDR3 in amino acids: CASTLTAMANYDYTF. DNA for the CDR3: TGTGCCAGCACCTTGACGGCCATGGCTAACTATGACTACACCTTC. The rearrangement uses TRBV6-1 and TRBJ1-2; D gene unclear. This CDR3 spans 15 amino acids. Germline V lookup: CDR1 MNHNS, CDR2 SASEGT.

In this sample, this clonotype turned up once. The chain carries TRBV11-2 and TRBJ2-7; D uncertain. Germline loops: CDR1 SGHAT, CDR2 FQNNGV. The CDR3 has 13 residues. The CDR3 DNA reads as TGTATCAGCAGCTTAGAGCATACCTACGAGCAGTACTTC. Protein sequence: CISSLEHTYEQYF.

This chain's CDR3 is CASSFPGTSLGEQFF. CDR3 DNA: TGTGCCAGCAGTTTCCCCGGGACTAGCCTCGGTGAGCAGTTCTTC. This chain uses TRBV28 with TRBJ2-1; 9 bases are shared with TRBD2. Germline CDR1 reads MDHEN; CDR2 reads SYDVKM. V shed 3 bases, J shed 9 bases, and the junction held 9 bases outside the gene matches. This CDR3 region has 15 residues.

Comments on this clonotype: A much larger clone lies a single base off, so this may be a read error. The chain uses TRBV6-6 and TRBJ2-5, with 7 nucleotides matching TRBD2. J lost 9 bases, V lost 6 bases, and 10 bases had no gene match. This CDR3 region has 13 residues. Germline values: CDR1 MNHNY, CDR2 SVGAGI (reference sequence). CDR3 in DNA: TGTGCCAGCAGACGTGGGACTATGGAGGCCCAGTACTTC. Its translation: CASRRGTMEAQYF.

A note on this clonotype: The junction does not match germline at one end; this may be a read error. V gene TRBV12-3 or TRBV12-4 combines with J gene TRBJ2-7; D call uncertain. The CDR3 sequence is 14 residues long. The CDR3 bases are TGTGCCAGCAGTTTTATCGGTAATCCCTACGGGCAGTACTTC. This translates into CASSFIGNPYGQYF.

This clonotype was detected many times. The chain has TRBV11-2 and TRBJ2-1; no definite D call. V gave up 5 bases and J gave up 5 bases, with 7 bases separating them. The CDR3 is made up of 12 amino acids. Germline V CDR1 and CDR2: SGHAT, FQNNGV. CDR3 coding DNA: TGTGCCAGCAGCAGGGAAAACAATGAGCAGTTCTTC. This codes for CASSRENNEQFF. Full variable domain (outside the CDR3, taken from reference TRBV11-2 and TRBJ2-1): EAGVAQSPRYKIIEKRQSVAFWCNPISGHATLYWYQQILGQGPKLLIQFQNNGVVDDSQLPKDRFSAERLKGVDSTLKIQPAKLEDSAVYLCASSRENNEQFFGPGTRLTVL.

This clonotype has more than one count but fewer than ten. The chain employs TRBV12-3 or TRBV12-4 and TRBJ2-5; possibly TRBD2 for D (5 bases). Deletions cut 6 bases from V and 5 bases from J, with 16 bases between. The CDR3 spans 14 residues. In DNA form, the CDR3 reads TGTGCCAGCAGCACCCCCGAGGGTTGGGAGACCCAGTACTTC. Amino acids: CASSTPEGWETQYF.

The chain employs TRBV12-3 or TRBV12-4 and TRBJ2-1; TRBD2 agrees at 7 bases. After removal of 3 bases from V and 0 bases from J, the junction contained 11 bases not matched to a gene. CDR3 length equals 18 residues. CDR3 in DNA: TGTGCCAGCAGTTTCGGGACTAACATATGGAGCTCCTACAATGAGCAGTTCTTC. It codes for CASSFGTNIWSSYNEQFF.

This clonotype has just a few counts. This may stem from a read error, because a much larger clone lies one nucleotide away. This rearrangement joins TRBV29-1 to TRBJ2-1; D is ambiguous. V lost 8 bases, J lost 0 bases, and 20 bases lay in between. The CDR3 has 16 residues. The V gene's germline CDR1 is SQVTM and CDR2 ANQGSEA. The CDR3 nucleotides read TGCAGCTTGAAGGAGTCCGTAGTGGACTCCTACAATGAGCAGTTCTTC. This encodes CSLKESVVDSYNEQFF.

There are many counts of this clonotype. J is TRBJ2-5 and V is TRBV12-3 or TRBV12-4; tentative D call: TRBD2 (5 bases). Trimming shortened V by 5 bases and J by 1 base, and 8 bases separated the two germline ends. The CDR3 covers 13 residues. The CDR3 here is CASSTGIQETQYF. DNA for the CDR3: TGTGCCAGCAGTACCGGGATCCAAGAGACCCAGTACTTC.

Of note for this clonotype: A much larger clone lies a single base off, so this may be a read error. The chain recombines TRBV6-6 with TRBJ2-7, with D perhaps TRBD2 (6 bases). The CDR3 has 14 residues. Germline CDR1 and CDR2: MNHNY and SVGAGI (reference sequence). The CDR3 DNA sequence: TGTGCCAGCAGATCGCGGGAATCGTCCTACGAGCACTACTTC. It is translated as CASRSRESSYEHYF.

Concerning this clonotype: Being one base from a much bigger clone, this may be a read error. The V call is TRBV12-3 or TRBV12-4, the J call TRBJ2-2, with 7 bases lining up with TRBD1. CDR3 length: 15 residues. The CDR3 nucleotides read TGTGCCAGCAGTGCCGACAGGGCGAACGCCGGGGAGCTGTTTTTT. Protein: CASSADRANAGELFF.

This clonotype appeared a single time. With a much larger clone just one base away, this may be a read error. The chain uses TRBV6-2 or TRBV6-3 and TRBJ2-7, with D hard to call. The germline V gene encodes CDR1 MNHEY and CDR2 SVGEGT. This CDR3 is 13 amino acids long. In DNA, the CDR3 is TGTGCCAGCGGTTACTCTCTTTCCTACGAGCAGTACTTC. It codes for CASGYSLSYEQYF.

J is TRBJ1-4 and V is TRBV5-6, with D possibly being TRBD1 (5 bases). The V gene's germline CDR1 is SGHDT and CDR2 YYEEEE. The length of the CDR3 is 14 residues. V lost 1 base and J lost 10, with 14 bases in between. As DNA, the CDR3 is TGTGCCAGCAGCTTGAACACCGGGGGATCAAAACTGTTTTTT. It encodes CASSLNTGGSKLFF.

As concerns this clonotype: A much bigger clone sits one base away, suggesting this may be a read error. J is TRBJ2-5 and V is TRBV4-3, with D possibly being TRBD2 (5 bases). Germline values: CDR1 LGHNA, CDR2 YSLEER. V was trimmed by 1 base and J by 9 bases, leaving 12 bases between them. The CDR3 loop spans 13 amino acids. CDR3 sequence (DNA): TGCGCCAGCAGCCAAGCCCTGAGGGAGTCCCAGTACTTC. Residues: CASSQALRESQYF.

The sample holds one count of this clonotype. At one end the junction does not follow the germline gene, possibly because of a read error. The chain joins TRBV11-2 to TRBJ2-7, with D possibly called TRBD1 or TRBD2 (5 bases each). This CDR3 is built from 13 residues. Germline CDR1 and CDR2: SGHAT and FQNNGV. In DNA form, the CDR3 reads TGTGCCAGCAGCTTGACAGAGGGGTACGAGCGGTACTTC. Amino acids: CASSLTEGYERYF.

In this sample, this clonotype turned up once. This could be a read error, since a much larger clone is one nucleotide away. This chain uses TRBV6-5 with TRBJ2-1; tentative D call: TRBD1 (6 bases). This CDR3 contains 14 residues. Germline assignment: CDR1 MNHEY and CDR2 SVGAGI. In nucleotides, the CDR3 is TGTGCCAGCAGTTACTCAACAGGGTACAATGGGCAGTTCTTC. It yields the protein CASSYSTGYNGQFF.